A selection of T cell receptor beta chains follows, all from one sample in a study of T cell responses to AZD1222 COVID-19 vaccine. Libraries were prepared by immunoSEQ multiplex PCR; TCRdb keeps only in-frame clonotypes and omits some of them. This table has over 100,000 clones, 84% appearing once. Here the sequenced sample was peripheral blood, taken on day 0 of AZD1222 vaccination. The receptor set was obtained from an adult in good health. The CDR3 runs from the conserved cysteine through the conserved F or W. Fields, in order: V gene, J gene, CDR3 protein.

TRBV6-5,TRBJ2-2,CASSPALTGELFF
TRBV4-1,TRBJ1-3,CASSHVSRTGGNTIYF
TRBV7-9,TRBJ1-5,CATTGGGQPQHF
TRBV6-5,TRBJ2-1,CASSGRSSGRVEQFF
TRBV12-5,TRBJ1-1,CASGKPRTANTEAFF
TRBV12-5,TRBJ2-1,CASGLSSGGLNEQFF
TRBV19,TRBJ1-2,CASSISTGKVYGYTF
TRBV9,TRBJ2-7,CASSALGQAVSEQYF
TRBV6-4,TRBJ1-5,CASSEGTGATCVGHF
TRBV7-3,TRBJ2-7,CASSLLGGEYEQYF
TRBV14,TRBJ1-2,CASSHRAAGNTYGYTF
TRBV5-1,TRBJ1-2,CASSLAGTGASNYGYTF
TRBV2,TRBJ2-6,CASSGGSGFGANVLTF
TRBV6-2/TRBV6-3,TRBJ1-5,CASSYSSQRANQPQHF
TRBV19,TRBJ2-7,CASEAGTTDEQYF
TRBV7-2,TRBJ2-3,CASSLAAADTQYF
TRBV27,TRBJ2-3,CASSTEGLAPTNTQYF
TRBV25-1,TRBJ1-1,CASSELGGTGTEAFF
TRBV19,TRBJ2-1,CASSLQTIHNEQFF
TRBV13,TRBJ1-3,CASSLGPRRTSGNTIYF
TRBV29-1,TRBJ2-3,CSVVAGGDTQYF
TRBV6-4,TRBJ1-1,CASSDGGIAPMRAFF
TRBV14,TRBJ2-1,CASARLAGGPPTYNEQFF
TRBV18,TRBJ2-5,CASSPLSGQIQETQYF
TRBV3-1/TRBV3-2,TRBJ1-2,CASSQGRTGRNYGYTF
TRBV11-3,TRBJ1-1,CASSLSGARGLDTEAFF
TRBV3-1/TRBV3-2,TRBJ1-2,CASSQGQGGSNYGYTF
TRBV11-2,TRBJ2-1,CASRPTSGNYNEQFF
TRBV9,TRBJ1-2,CASSIRDRESGYTF
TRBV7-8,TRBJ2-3,CASSLKGYSSTDTQYF
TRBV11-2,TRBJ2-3,CASSSGLAGGSTDTQYF
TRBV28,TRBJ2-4,CASSLPKAGSAKNIQYF
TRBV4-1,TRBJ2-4,CASSQIRTRENIQYF
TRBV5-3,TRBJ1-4,CARSFYGSNEKLFF
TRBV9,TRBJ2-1,CASSVDVGGYNEQFF
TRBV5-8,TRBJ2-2,CASTNRVNTGELFF
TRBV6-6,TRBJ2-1,CASSQGAGSYNEQFF
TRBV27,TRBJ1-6,CASSSRQGDNSPLHF
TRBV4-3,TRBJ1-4,CASSQSVSRTGKLFF
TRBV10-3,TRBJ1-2,CAIRMEVGYGYTF
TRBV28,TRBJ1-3,CASNNRRAGGNTIYF
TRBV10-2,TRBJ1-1,CASSETRGFTEAFF
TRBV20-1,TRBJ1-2,CSVVGKHGYTF
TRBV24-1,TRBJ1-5,CATSDGPRAQHF
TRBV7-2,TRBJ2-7,CASTRGSGTSFEQYF
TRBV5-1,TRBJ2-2,CASSPASDTGELFF
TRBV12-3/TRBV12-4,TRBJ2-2,CASSFPAGELFF
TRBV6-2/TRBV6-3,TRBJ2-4,CASSFGNLQYF
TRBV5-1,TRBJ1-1,CASSFDRSNTEAFF
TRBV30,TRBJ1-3,CAQAGRTLGNTIYF
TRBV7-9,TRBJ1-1,CASSLPGATEAFF
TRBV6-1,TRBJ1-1,CASSEWGRNTEAFF
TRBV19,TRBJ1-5,CASSMSSLPQHF
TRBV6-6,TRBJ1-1,CATKVGTTEAFF
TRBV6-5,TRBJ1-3,CASSYGRSSGNTIYF
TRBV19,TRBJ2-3,CASRLLQGSTDTQYF